This is a list of T cell receptor beta chains from one sample in a study of OX40 agonist ivuxolimab in advanced cancers. Only in-frame clones appear in the TCRdb table, and some are missing; sequencing was by immunoSEQ multiplex PCR. The table shows approximately 81,000 clones, with around 86% occurring only once. The specimen comprised CD4+ or CD8+ T cells sorted from blood, sampled in a trial of the OX40 agonist ivuxolimab. The receptor source for this set is an adult with an advanced solid tumor such as melanoma, head and neck, liver or kidney cancer. CDR3s include the opening cysteine and the closing phenylalanine or tryptophan. Clone size appears in some rows only: once, few, many, or a class for an expanded clone.

>NA|TRBJ1-2|TRBV30
CAWSGPGPCYGYTF
>NA|TRBJ2-6|TRBV7-2
CASRRNEVSGANVLTF
>NA|TRBJ2-1|TRBV10-3
CAISESVARNNEQFF
>once|TRBJ1-1|TRBV11-3
CASSSLPVTEAFF
>NA|TRBJ1-2|TRBV5-5
CASRAGTIYGYTF
>once|TRBJ2-3|TRBV5-1
CASSLDQGNTQYF
>NA|TRBJ1-1|TRBV5-4
CASSLKGVNTEAFF
>few|TRBJ2-3|TRBV10-3
CAISESDFFSTDTQYF
>NA|TRBJ1-2|TRBV2
CASSVGNYGYTF
>NA|TRBJ2-7|TRBV7-2
CASSLTGASRDRVREQYF
>NA|TRBJ2-3|TRBV28
CASSFGFTDTQYF
>NA|TRBJ1-5|TRBV19
CASSIDGTGNQPQHF
>NA|TRBJ1-2|TRBV12-5
CASGLDGGGYGYTF
>NA|TRBJ2-6|TRBV19
CASSTTGVSGANVLTF
>NA|TRBJ2-4|TRBV6-5
CASSSPTENIQYF
>once|TRBJ2-2|TRBV5-1
CASSLAGTGTTGELFF
>once|TRBJ1-1|TRBV7-2
CASSLSKNTEAFF
>NA|TRBJ2-3|TRBV7-8
CASSLGSGLGADTQYF
>NA|TRBJ2-3|TRBV4-1
CATEDRGNTDTQYF
>many|TRBJ1-2|TRBV6-1
CASSDPGNYGYTF
>NA|TRBJ2-5|TRBV28
CASSSGRQETQYF
>few|TRBJ2-5|TRBV28
CASSPHRGSYQETQYF
>NA|TRBJ2-5|TRBV19
CASSRDPGLAAETQYF
>NA|TRBJ1-2|TRBV2
CASTLQGAQNYGYTF
>NA|TRBJ1-5|TRBV9
CASSVGQINQPQHF
>once|TRBJ2-3|TRBV4-3
CASSQESGVRDTQYF
>NA|TRBJ2-2|TRBV27
CASSLRALGTGELFF
>NA|TRBJ2-1|TRBV2
CANLRDLRAYNEQFF
>few|TRBJ1-3|TRBV6-1
CASRGYPGNTIYF
>once|TRBJ1-3|TRBV13
CASGGDGTHTIYF
>NA|TRBJ1-2|TRBV9
CASSALQGPYGYTF
>NA|TRBJ2-4|TRBV5-4
CASSSEGGASKNIQYF
>NA|TRBJ2-4|TRBV5-4
CASSWWGPAKNIQYF
>NA|TRBJ1-6|TRBV27
CASSLRTGGNSPLHF
>few|TRBJ2-1|TRBV7-3
CASSYQESSYNEQFF
>few|TRBJ1-6|TRBV19
CATKTGYSSYNSPLHF
>NA|TRBJ1-1|TRBV29-1
CSVEIRGWRTEAFF
>NA|TRBJ2-3|TRBV5-1
CASSLDLGADTQYF
>NA|TRBJ2-1|TRBV18
CASSPGQGGNEQFF
>NA|TRBJ1-4|TRBV7-9
CASSLMGVYEKLFF